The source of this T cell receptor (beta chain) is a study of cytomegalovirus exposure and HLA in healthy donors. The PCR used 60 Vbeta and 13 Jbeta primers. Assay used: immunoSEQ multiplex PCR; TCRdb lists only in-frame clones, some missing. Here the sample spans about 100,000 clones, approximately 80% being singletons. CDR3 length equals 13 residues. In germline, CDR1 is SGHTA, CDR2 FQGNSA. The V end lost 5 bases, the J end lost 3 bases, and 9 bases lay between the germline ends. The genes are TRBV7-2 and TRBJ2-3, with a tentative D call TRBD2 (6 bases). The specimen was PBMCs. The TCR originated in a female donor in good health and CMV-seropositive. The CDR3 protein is CASSTGLTDTQYF. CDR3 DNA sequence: TGTGCCAGCAGCACTGGACTAACAGATACGCAGTATTTT.